This T cell receptor (beta chain) derives from a study of regulatory T cells in long-lasting Graves disease. Study-level findings and limits: In persistent patients, shared public clonotypes (under 3,000) outnumbered those in new patients (about 1,000).

The sample holds many counts of this clonotype. What it recognizes is unknown. Described time point: newly diagnosed GD, antithyroid drugs for less than 3 months. PBMC RNA was the source of the TCR library. Arm-PCR of CDR3 regions with iRepertoire HTBI primers generated TCR beta libraries. Using its own MiXCR run on the multiplex PCR reads, TCRdb lists one record per CDR3 protein. Seen here are 200,000 to 250,000 distinct CDR3 sequences, over 20% observed once, and the top ten hold approximately 15%. The CDR3 has 17 amino acids. The V segment lost 0 bases and the J segment 3 bases; nucleotides outside the gene matches: 12. The germline gives CDR1 SGDLS, CDR2 YYNGEE.

Sequencing was performed on peripheral blood mononuclear cells (PBMCs), taken at new diagnosis, from a patient treated with antithyroid drugs. This TCR was recovered from a female donor with Graves disease. The V gene is TRBV9, the J gene TRBJ2-7; 7 bases match TRBD1. The CDR3 DNA reads TGTGCCAGCAGCGTAGAGCCAGAGGGGGCGCCCCTCTACGAGCAGTACTTC. Translation: CASSVEPEGAPLYEQYF.